The source of this T cell receptor beta chain is a study of T cells in Graves' hyperthyroidism and ophthalmopathy. RNA transcripts served as the template for amplifying TCR beta CDR3 regions. During a first-round RT-PCR of the TCR CDR3, the HTBI primer set was used. TCRdb recomputed calls from the multiplex PCR reads with MiXCR, one row per CDR3 protein. The table shows about 290,000 distinct CDR3 sequences, with 10% to 15% occurring only once. CDR1 is DFQATT, CDR2 SNEGSKA, per germline (reference sequence). The V end was cut by 7 bases, the J end by 0 bases, with 4 bases between. This CDR3 comprises 11 residues. PBMCs were obtained from roughly 10 ml fresh peripheral blood. This clonotype was found many times. No antigen is known for it. General study results and limits: Most thyroid clonotypes expanded above 0.001 were also detected in blood.

J is TRBJ2-1 and V is TRBV20-1; D is uncertain. Sequencing was done on a sample of blood. This sequence was found in a young woman with Graves' hyperthyroidism that later progressed to Graves' ophthalmopathy. CDR3 loop: CSGRSYNEQFF. CDR3 sequence (DNA): TGCAGTGGTCGCTCCTACAATGAGCAGTTCTTC.